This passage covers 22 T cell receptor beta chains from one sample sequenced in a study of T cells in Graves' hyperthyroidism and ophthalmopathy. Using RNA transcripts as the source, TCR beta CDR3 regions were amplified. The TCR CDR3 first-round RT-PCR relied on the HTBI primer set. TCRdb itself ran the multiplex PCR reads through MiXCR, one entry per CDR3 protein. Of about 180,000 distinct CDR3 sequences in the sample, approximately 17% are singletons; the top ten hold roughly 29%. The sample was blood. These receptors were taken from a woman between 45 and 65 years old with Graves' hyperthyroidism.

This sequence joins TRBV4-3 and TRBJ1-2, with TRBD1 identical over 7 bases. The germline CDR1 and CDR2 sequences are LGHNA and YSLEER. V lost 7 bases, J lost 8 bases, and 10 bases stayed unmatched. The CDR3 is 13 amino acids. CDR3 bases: TGCGCCAGCAAAGCCCGGGACAGCGGAGGCTACACCTTC. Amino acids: CASKARDSGGYTF.

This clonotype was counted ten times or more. The DNA for the CDR3 is TGTGCCAGCAGCCAAGATTGGGACCTTAATCAGCCCCAGCATTTT. Protein product: CASSQDWDLNQPQHF. This sequence joins TRBV4-2 and TRBJ1-5, with a weak D call TRBD1 (5 bases). Germline values: CDR1 LGHNA, CDR2 YNFKEQ. CDR3 size: 15 residues. V shed 0 bases and J shed 4 bases, with 10 bases lying between them.

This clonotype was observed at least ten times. The DNA for the CDR3 is TGTGCCAGCAGCTCCTGGAGTAGCCTCGCCGTTGATTACTATGGCTACACCTTC. It translates to CASSSWSSLAVDYYGYTF. This chain connects TRBV6-2 or TRBV6-3 to TRBJ1-2; D is unclear. The CDR3 has 18 residues. V was trimmed by 6 bases and J by 3 bases, leaving 26 bases between them. The germline gives CDR1 MNHEY, CDR2 SVGEGT.

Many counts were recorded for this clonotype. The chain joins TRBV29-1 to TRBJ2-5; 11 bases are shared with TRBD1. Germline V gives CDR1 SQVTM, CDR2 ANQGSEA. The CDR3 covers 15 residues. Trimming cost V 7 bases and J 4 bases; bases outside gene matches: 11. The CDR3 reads CSAGTGGAVGETQYF. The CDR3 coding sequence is TGCAGCGCAGGGACAGGGGGTGCGGTTGGAGAGACCCAGTACTTC.

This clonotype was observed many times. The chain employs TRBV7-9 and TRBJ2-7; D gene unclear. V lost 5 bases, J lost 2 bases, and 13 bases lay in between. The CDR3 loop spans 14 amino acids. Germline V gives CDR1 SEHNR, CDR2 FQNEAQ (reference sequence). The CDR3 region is CASSTTTSTYEQYF. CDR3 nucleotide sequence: TGTGCCAGCAGCACCACGACATCGACCTACGAGCAGTACTTC.

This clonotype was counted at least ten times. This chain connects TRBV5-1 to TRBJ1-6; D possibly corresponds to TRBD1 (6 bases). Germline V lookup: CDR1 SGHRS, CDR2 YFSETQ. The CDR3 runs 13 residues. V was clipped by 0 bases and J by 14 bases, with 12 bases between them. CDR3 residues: CASSLEGGLALHF. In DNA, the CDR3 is TGCGCCAGCAGCTTGGAGGGGGGGCTGGCCCTCCACTTT.

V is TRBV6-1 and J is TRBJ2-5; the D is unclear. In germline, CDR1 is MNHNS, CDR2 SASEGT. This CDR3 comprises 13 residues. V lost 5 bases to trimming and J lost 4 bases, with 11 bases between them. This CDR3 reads CASSRPGGETQYF. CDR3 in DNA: TGTGCCAGCAGTCGACCGGGCGGAGAGACCCAGTACTTC.

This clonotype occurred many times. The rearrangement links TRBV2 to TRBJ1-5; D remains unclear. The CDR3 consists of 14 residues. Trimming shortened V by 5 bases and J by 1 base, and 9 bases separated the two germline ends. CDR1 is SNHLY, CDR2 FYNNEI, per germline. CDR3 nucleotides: TGTGCCAGCAGTCTGGGAGGGAGCAATCAGCCCCAGCATTTT. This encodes CASSLGGSNQPQHF. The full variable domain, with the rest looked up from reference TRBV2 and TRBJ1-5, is EPEVTQTPSHQVTQMGQEVILRCVPISNHLYFYWYRQILGQKVEFLVSFYNNEISEKSEIFDDQFSVERPDGSNFTLKIRSTKLEDSAMYFCASSLGGSNQPQHFGDGTRLSIL.

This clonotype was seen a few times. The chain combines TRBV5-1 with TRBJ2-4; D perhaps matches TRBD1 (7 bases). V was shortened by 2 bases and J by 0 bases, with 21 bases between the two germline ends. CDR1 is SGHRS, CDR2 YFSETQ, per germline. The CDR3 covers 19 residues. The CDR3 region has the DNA TGCGCCAGCAGCTTTGGGGGGACAGTCGGAATACTAGCCAAAAACATTCAGTACTTC. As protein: CASSFGGTVGILAKNIQYF. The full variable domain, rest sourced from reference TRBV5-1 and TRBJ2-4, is KAGVTQTPRYLIKTRGQQVTLSCSPISGHRSVSWYQQTPGQGLQFLFEYFSETQRNKGNFPGRFSGRQFSNSRSEMNVSTLELGDSALYLCASSFGGTVGILAKNIQYFGAGTRLSVL.

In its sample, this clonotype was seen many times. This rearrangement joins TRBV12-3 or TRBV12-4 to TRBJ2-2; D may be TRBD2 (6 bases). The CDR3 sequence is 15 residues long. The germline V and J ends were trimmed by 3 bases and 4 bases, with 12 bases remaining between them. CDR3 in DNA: TGTGCCAGCAGTTTGAGGCGGGGTTCCACCGGGGAGCTGTTTTTT. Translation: CASSLRRGSTGELFF.

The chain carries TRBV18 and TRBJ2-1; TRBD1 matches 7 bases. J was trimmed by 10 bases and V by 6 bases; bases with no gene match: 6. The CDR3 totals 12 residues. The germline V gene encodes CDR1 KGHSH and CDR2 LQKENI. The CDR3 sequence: CASSPGQEEQFF. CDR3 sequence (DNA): TGTGCCAGCTCCCCCGGACAGGAGGAGCAGTTCTTC.

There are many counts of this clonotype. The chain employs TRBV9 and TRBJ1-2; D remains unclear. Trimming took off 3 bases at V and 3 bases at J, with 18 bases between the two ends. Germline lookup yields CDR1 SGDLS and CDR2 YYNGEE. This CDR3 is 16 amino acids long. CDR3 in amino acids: CASSGPRGGGHYGYTF. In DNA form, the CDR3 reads TGTGCCAGCAGCGGCCCCCGAGGTGGAGGCCACTATGGCTACACCTTC.

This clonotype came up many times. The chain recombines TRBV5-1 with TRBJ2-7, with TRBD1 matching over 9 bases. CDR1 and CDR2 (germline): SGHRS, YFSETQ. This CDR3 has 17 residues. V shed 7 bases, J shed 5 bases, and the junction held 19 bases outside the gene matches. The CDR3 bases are TGCGCCAGCGGATCCTATTTACGGGGACAGGGAGGTCACGAGCAGTACTTC. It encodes CASGSYLRGQGGHEQYF.

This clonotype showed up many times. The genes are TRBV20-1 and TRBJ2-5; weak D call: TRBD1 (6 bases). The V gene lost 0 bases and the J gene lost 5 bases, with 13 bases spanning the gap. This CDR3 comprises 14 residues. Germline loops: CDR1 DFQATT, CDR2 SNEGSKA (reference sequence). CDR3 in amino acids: CSARDTQGWETQYF. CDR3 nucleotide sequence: TGCAGTGCTAGAGATACGCAGGGGTGGGAGACCCAGTACTTC.

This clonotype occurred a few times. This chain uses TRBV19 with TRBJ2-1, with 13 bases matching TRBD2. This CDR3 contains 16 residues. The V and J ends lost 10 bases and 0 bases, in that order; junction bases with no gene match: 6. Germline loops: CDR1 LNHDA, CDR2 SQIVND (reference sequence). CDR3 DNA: TGTGCCACCAGACTAGCGGGGGGTAGCTCCTACAATGAGCAGTTCTTC. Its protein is CATRLAGGSSYNEQFF.

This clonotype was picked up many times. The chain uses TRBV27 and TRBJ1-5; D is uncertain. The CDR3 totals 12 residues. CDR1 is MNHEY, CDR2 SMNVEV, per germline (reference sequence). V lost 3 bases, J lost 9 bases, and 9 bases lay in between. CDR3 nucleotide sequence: TGTGCCAGCAGTTTTAGTGGATTGCCCCAGCATTTT. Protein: CASSFSGLPQHF.

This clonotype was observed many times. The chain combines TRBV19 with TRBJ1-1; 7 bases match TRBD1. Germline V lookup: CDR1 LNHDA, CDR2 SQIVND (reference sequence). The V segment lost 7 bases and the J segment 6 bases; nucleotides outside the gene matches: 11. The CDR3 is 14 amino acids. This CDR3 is CASTRGDSRAEAFF. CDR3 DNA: TGTGCCAGTACCAGGGGGGACAGTCGGGCTGAAGCTTTCTTT.

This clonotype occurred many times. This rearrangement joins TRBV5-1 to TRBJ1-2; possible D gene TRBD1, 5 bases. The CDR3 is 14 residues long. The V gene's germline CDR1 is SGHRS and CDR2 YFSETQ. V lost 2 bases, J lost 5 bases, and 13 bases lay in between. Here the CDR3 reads CASSFRETEYGYTF. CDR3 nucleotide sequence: TGCGCCAGCAGCTTTCGCGAGACAGAATATGGCTACACCTTC.

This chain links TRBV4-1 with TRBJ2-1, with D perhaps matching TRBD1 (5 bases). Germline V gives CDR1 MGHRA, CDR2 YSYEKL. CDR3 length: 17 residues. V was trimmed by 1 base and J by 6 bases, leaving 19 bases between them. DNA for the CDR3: TGCGCCAGCAGCCAAGTAGCCCGACCGACAGAATTCAATGAGCAGTTCTTC. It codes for CASSQVARPTEFNEQFF.

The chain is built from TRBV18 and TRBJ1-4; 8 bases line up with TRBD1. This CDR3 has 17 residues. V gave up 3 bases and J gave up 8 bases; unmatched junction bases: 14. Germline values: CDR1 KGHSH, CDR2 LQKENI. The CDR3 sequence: CASSPRAPGQAGEKLFF. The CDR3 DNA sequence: TGTGCCAGCTCACCCAGAGCCCCGGGACAGGCAGGCGAAAAACTGTTTTTT.

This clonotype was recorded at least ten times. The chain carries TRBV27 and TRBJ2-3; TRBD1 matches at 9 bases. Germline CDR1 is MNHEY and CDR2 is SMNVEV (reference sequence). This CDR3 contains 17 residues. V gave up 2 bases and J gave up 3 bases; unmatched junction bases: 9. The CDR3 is CASSLGLTGGGTDTQYF. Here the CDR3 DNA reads TGTGCCAGCAGTTTAGGATTGACAGGGGGGGGGACAGATACGCAGTATTTT.

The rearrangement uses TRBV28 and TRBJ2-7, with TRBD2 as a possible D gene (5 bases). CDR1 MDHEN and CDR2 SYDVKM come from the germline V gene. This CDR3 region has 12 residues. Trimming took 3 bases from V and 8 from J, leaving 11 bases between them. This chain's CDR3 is CASSLGVGKQYF. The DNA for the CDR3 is TGTGCCAGCAGTTTGGGAGTTGGGAAGCAGTACTTC.